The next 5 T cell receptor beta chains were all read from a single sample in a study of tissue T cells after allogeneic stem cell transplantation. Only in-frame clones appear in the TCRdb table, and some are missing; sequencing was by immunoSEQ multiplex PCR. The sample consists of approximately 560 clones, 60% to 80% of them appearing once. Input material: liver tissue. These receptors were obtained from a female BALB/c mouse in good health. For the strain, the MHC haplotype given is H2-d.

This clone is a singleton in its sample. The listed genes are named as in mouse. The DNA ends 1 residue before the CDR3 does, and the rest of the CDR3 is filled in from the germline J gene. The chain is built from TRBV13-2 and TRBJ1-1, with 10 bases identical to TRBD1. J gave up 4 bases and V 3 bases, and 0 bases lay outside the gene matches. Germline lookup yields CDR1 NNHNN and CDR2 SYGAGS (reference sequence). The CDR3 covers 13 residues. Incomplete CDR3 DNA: TGTGCCAGCGGTGGGACAGGGGGCACAGAAGTCTTC. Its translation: CASGGTGGTEVF. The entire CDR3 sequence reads CASGGTGGTEVFF.

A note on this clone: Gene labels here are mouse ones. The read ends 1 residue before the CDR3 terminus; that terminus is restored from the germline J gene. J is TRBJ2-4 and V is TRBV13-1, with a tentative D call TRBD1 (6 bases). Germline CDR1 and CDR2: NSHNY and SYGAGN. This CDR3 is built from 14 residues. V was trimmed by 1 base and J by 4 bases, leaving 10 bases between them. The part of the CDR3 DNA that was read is TGTGCCAGCAGTGATAACCGGGACAAAAACACCTTGTAC. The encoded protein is CASSDNRDKNTLY. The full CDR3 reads CASSDNRDKNTLYF.

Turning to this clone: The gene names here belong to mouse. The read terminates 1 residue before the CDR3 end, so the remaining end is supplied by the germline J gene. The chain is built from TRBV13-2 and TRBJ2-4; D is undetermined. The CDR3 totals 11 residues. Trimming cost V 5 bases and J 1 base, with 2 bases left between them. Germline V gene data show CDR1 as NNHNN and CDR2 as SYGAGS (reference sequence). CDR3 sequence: CASGGQNTLYF. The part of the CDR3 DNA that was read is TGTGCCAGCGGGGGTCAAAACACCTTGTAC.

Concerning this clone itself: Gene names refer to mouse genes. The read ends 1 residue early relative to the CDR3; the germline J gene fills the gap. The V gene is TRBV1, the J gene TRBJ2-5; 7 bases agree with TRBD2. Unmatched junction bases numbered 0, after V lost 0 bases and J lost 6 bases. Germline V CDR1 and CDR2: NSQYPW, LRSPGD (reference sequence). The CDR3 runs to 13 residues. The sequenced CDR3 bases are TGCACCTGCAGTGCAGACTGGGGGGACACCCAGTAC. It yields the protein CTCSADWGDTQY. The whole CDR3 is CTCSADWGDTQYF. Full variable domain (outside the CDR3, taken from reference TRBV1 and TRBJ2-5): VTLLEQNPRWRLVPRGQAVNLRCILKNSQYPWMSWYQQDLQKQLQWLFTLRSPGDKEVKSLPGADYLATRVTDTELRLQVANMSQGRTLYCTCSADWGDTQYFGPGTRLLVL.

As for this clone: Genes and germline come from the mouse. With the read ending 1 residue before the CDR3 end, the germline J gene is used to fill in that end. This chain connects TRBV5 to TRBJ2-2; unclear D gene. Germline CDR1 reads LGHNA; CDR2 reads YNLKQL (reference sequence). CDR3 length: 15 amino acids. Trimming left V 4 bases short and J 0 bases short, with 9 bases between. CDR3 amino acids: CASSPRQSNTGQLYF. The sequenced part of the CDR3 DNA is TGTGCCAGCAGCCCCAGACAATCAAACACCGGGCAGCTCTAC.